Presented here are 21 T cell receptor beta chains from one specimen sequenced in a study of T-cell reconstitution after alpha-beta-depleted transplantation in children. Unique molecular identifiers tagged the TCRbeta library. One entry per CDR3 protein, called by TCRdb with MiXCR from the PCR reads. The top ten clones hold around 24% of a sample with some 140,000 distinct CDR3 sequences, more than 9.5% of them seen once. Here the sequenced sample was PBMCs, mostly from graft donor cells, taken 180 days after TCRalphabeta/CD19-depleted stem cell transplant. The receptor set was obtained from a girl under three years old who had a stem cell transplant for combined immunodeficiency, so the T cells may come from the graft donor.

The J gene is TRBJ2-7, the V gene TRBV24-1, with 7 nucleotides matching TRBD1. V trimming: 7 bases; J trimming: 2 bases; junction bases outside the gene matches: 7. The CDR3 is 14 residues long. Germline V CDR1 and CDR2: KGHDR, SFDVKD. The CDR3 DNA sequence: TGTGCCACCAGCGACCGGGACAGACCCTACGAGCAGTACTTC. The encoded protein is CATSDRDRPYEQYF.

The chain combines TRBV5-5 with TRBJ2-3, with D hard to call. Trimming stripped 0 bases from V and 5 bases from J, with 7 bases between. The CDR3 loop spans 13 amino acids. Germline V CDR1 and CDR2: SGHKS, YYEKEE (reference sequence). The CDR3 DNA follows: TGTGCCAGCAGCTTGGGCCTCAGAGATACGCAGTATTTT. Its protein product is CASSLGLRDTQYF.

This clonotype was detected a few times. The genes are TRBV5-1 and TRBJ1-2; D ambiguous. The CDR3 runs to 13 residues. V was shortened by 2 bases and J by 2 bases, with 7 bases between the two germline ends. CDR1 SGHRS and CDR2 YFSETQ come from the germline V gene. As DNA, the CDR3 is TGCGCCAGCAGCTTCGGCATAAACTATGGCTACACCTTC. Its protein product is CASSFGINYGYTF.

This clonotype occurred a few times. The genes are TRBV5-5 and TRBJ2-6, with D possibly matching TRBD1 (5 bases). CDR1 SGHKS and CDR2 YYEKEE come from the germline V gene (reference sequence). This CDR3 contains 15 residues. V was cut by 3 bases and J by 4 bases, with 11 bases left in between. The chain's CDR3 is CASSWRQRGANVLTF. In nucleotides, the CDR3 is TGTGCCAGCAGCTGGAGACAGAGGGGGGCCAACGTCCTGACTTTC. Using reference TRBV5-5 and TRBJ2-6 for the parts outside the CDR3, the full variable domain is DAGVTQSPTHLIKTRGQQVTLRCSPISGHKSVSWYQQVLGQGPQFIFQYYEKEERGRGNFPDRFSARQFPNYSSELNVNALLLGDSALYLCASSWRQRGANVLTFGAGSRLTVL.

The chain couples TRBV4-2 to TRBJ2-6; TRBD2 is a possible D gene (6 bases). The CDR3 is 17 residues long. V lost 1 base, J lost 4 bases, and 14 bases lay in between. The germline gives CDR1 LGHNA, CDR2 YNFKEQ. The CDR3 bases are TGTGCCAGCAGCCAAGTCGGAGGGGCGCCAGGGGCCAACGTCCTGACTTTC. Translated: CASSQVGGAPGANVLTF.

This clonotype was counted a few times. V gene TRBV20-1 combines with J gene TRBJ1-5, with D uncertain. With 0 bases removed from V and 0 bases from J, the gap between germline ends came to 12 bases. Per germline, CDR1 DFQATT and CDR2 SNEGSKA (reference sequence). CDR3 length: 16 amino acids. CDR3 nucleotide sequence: TGCAGTGCTAGAGACGGGCCCTTTCATAGCAATCAGCCCCAGCATTTT. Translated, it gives CSARDGPFHSNQPQHF.

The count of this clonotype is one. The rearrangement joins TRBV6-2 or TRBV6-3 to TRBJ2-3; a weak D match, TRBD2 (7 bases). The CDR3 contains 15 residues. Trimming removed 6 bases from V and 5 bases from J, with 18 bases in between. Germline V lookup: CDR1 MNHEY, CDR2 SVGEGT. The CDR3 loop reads CASRKGGGHQDTQYF. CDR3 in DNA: TGTGCCAGCAGAAAGGGGGGAGGGCATCAAGATACGCAGTATTTT.

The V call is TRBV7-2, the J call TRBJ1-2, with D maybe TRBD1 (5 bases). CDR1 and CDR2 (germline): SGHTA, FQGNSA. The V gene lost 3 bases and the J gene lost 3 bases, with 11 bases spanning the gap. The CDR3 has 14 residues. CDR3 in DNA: TGTGCCAGCAGCTTGGGCGCCAGGGACTATGGCTACACCTTC. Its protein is CASSLGARDYGYTF. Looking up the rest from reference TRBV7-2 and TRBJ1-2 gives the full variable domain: GAGVSQSPSNKVTEKGKDVELRCDPISGHTALYWYRQSLGQGLEFLIYFQGNSAPDKSGLPSDRFSAERTGGSVSTLTIQRTQQEDSAVYLCASSLGARDYGYTFGSGTRLTVV.

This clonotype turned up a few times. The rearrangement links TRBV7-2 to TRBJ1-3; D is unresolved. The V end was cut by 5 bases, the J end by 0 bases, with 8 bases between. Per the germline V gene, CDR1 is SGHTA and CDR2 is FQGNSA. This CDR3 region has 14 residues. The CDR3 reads CASSITSSGNTIYF. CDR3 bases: TGTGCCAGCAGCATTACTAGCTCTGGAAACACCATATATTTT.

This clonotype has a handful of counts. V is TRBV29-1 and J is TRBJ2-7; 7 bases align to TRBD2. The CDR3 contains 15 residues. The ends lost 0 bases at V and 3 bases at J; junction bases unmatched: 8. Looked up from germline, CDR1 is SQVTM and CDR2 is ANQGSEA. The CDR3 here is CSVEEGGSGSYEQYF. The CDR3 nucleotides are TGCAGCGTTGAAGAGGGAGGGAGTGGGAGCTACGAGCAGTACTTC.

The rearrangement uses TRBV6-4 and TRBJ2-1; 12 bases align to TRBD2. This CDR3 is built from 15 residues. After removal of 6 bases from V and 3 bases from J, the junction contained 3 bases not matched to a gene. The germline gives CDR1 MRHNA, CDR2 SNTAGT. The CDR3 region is CASRRLAGDYNEQFF. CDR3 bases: TGTGCCAGCAGGAGACTAGCGGGGGACTACAATGAGCAGTTCTTC.

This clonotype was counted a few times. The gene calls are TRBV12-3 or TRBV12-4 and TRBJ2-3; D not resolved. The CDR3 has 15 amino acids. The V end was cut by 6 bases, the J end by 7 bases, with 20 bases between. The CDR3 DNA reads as TGTGCCAGCAGCCCACCAACTCCCTTCCCGTATACGCAGTATTTT. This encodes CASSPPTPFPYTQYF.

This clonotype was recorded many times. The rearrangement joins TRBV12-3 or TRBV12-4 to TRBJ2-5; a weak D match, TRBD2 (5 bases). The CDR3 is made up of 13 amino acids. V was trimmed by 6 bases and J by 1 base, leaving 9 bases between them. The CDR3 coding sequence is TGTGCCAGCAGCCTTCGGGGCCAAGAGACCCAGTACTTC. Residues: CASSLRGQETQYF.

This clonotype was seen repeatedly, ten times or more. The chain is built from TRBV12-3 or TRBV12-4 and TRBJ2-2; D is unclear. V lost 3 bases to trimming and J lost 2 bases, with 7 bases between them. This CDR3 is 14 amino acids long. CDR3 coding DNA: TGTGCCAGCAGTTTGAGACTCAACACCGGGGAGCTGTTTTTT. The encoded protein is CASSLRLNTGELFF.

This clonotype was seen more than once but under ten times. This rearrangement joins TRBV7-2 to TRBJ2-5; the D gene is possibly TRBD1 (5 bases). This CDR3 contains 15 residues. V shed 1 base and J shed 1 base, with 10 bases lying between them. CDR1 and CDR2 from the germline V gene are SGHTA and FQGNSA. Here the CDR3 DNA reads TGTGCCAGCAGCTTAGGGACACAAAGCCAAGAGACCCAGTACTTC. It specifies CASSLGTQSQETQYF.

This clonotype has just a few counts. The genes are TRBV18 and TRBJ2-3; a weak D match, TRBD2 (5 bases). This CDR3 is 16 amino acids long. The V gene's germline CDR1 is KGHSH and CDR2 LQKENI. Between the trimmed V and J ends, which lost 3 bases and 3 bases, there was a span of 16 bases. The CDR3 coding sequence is TGTGCCAGCTCACCTCGCCTGTCCGGAGGAACAGATACGCAGTATTTT. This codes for CASSPRLSGGTDTQYF.

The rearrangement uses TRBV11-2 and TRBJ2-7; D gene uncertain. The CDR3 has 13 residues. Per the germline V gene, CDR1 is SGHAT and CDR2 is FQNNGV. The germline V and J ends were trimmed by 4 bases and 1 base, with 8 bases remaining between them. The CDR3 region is CASSSLRSYEQYF. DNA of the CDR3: TGTGCCAGCAGCTCTCTGAGATCCTACGAGCAGTACTTC.

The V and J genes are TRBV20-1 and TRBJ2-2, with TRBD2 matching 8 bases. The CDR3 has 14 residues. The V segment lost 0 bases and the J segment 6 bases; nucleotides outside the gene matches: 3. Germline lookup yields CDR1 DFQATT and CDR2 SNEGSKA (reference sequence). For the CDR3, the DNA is TGCAGTGCTAGAGACGGGAGGGCCCCCGGGGAGCTGTTTTTT. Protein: CSARDGRAPGELFF.

CDR3 residues: CASSHDRTGGNTIYF. In nucleotides, the CDR3 is TGCGCCAGCAGCCACGACCGAACAGGTGGAAACACCATATATTTT. The V and J genes are TRBV5-1 and TRBJ1-3; D might be TRBD1 (5 bases). Germline CDR1 SGHRS, CDR2 YFSETQ. The CDR3 runs to 15 residues. Trimming took 4 bases from V and 3 from J, leaving 14 bases between them. Supplemented by reference TRBV5-1 and TRBJ1-3, the full variable domain reads KAGVTQTPRYLIKTRGQQVTLSCSPISGHRSVSWYQQTPGQGLQFLFEYFSETQRNKGNFPGRFSGRQFSNSRSEMNVSTLELGDSALYLCASSHDRTGGNTIYFGEGSWLTVV.

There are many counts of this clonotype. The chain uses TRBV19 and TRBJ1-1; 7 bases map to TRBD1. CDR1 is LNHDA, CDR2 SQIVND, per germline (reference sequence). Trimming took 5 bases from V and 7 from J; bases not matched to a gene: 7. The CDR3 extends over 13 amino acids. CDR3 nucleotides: TGTGCCAGTAGTCCGACCCGACAGGGTGAAGCTTTCTTT. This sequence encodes CASSPTRQGEAFF.

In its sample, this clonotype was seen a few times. This chain's CDR3 is CASIGQKGTQYF. In DNA form, the CDR3 reads TGTGCCAGCATAGGACAGAAAGGGACCCAGTACTTC. The chain employs TRBV25-1 and TRBJ2-5; D may be TRBD1 (6 bases). With 7 bases removed from V and 7 bases from J, the gap between germline ends came to 13 bases. The germline V gene encodes CDR1 MGHDK and CDR2 SYGVNS. This CDR3 has 12 amino acids.